A selection of T cell receptor beta chains follows, all from one sample in a study of identical twins. In TCRdb, the 5' RACE reads were re-called with MiXCR into one record per CDR3 protein. The sample consists of approximately 630,000 distinct CDR3 sequences, roughly 6.6% of them appearing once. This sample also belongs to another study, concerning yellow fever vaccine responses in identical twins.

The sample consisted of PBMCs. The receptors derive from a young woman in good health. Each CDR3 is given with its conserved first and last residue. D genes are given only for firm matches. Clone size is shown for a subset of rows, as once, few, many or a class of expanded clone.

d_call	v_call	j_call	clone_size	cdr3_length	cdr3_aa	cdr3_nt
.	TRBV12-3/TRBV12-4	TRBJ1-1	many	14	CASSSSAGRTEAFF	TGTGCCAGCAGTTCCTCGGCCGGACGCACTGAAGCTTTCTTT
.	TRBV20-1	TRBJ2-5	few	13	CSAQFGRQETQYF	TGCAGTGCACAGTTCGGACGTCAAGAGACCCAGTACTTC
.	TRBV3-1	TRBJ2-6	many	17	CASSTRTRPSGANVLTF	TGTGCCAGCAGCACCCGGACCAGACCCTCTGGGGCCAACGTCCTGACTTTC
TRBD1	TRBV6-1	TRBJ2-4	.	16	CASREAGTGGENIQYF	TGTGCCAGCAGAGAAGCCGGGACAGGGGGCGAAAACATTCAGTACTTC
.	TRBV7-7	TRBJ2-2	few	14	CASSLARVGGELFF	TGTGCCAGCAGCTTAGCCCGGGTCGGCGGGGAGCTGTTTTTT
TRBD2	TRBV2	TRBJ2-7	few	12	CASWTSGYEQYF	TGTGCCAGTTGGACTAGCGGCTACGAGCAGTACTTC
.	TRBV12-3/TRBV12-4	TRBJ2-1	medium-sized	13	CASSLWTYNEQFF	TGTGCCAGCAGTTTGTGGACCTACAATGAGCAGTTCTTC
TRBD1	TRBV24-1	TRBJ2-5	few	16	CATSDSWTGVGGTQYF	TGTGCCACCAGTGATTCTTGGACAGGGGTTGGCGGGACCCAGTACTTC
.	TRBV7-9	TRBJ1-2	many	14	CASSRGGTDYGYTF	TGTGCCAGCAGCCGAGGCGGGACGGACTATGGCTACACCTTC
.	TRBV12-3/TRBV12-4	TRBJ2-3	few	15	CASSVLATSTDTQYF	TGTGCCAGCAGTGTACTAGCTACTAGCACAGATACGCAGTATTTT
.	TRBV29-1	TRBJ2-1	few	14	CSVKRAVAVDGQFF	TGCAGCGTTAAGAGAGCCGTGGCTGTCGATGGGCAGTTCTTC
.	TRBV2	TRBJ2-2	.	16	CASSGANLVLAGELFF	TGTGCCAGCAGTGGGGCAAATTTAGTTCTTGCCGGGGAGCTGTTTTTT
TRBD1	TRBV19	TRBJ2-3	few	14	CASSRGSFADTQYF	TGTGCCAGCAGCAGGGGGAGTTTCGCAGATACGCAGTATTTT
.	TRBV5-6	TRBJ2-7	many	12	CASSHDPYEQYF	TGTGCCAGCAGCCACGACCCCTACGAGCAGTACTTC
.	TRBV6-1	TRBJ2-7	few	15	CASRHLSSNTYEQYF	TGTGCCAGCAGGCACTTATCTAGCAACACCTACGAGCAGTACTTC
TRBD1	TRBV29-1	TRBJ1-1	few	10	CSAGTAEAFF	TGCAGCGCAGGGACAGCTGAAGCTTTCTTT
TRBD1	TRBV20-1	TRBJ1-5	.	17	CSARGGQHLYSNQPQHF	TGCAGTGCTCGTGGGGGACAGCACCTCTATAGCAATCAGCCCCAGCATTTT
.	TRBV20-1	TRBJ2-7	few	13	CSARPGPSYEQYF	TGCAGTGCTAGGCCCGGACCCTCCTACGAGCAGTACTTC
.	TRBV25-1	TRBJ1-2	.	14	CASSEYGPENGYTF	TGTGCCAGCAGTGAATATGGTCCGGAGAATGGCTACACCTTC
.	TRBV15	TRBJ1-1	many	14	CATSRDLGYTEAFF	TGTGCCACCAGCAGAGATCTAGGGTACACTGAAGCTTTCTTT
.	TRBV10-3	TRBJ1-1	many	14	CAITGRQGGTEAFF	TGTGCCATCACGGGTCGGCAGGGAGGCACTGAAGCTTTCTTT
TRBD2	TRBV4-1	TRBJ2-1	many	17	CASSQNLAGASYNEQFF	TGCGCCAGCAGCCAAAATCTAGCGGGAGCGTCCTACAATGAGCAGTTCTTC
.	TRBV7-9	TRBJ1-6	many	14	CASSFDRPNSPLHF	TGTGCCAGCAGTTTTGACAGGCCGAATTCACCCCTCCACTTT
.	TRBV15	TRBJ1-4	many	15	CATSRQGLANEKLFF	TGTGCCACCAGCAGGCAGGGGTTGGCTAATGAAAAACTGTTTTTT
TRBD2	TRBV28	TRBJ2-1	many	13	CASRRRGGNEQFF	TGTGCCAGCAGGCGCCGGGGGGGCAATGAGCAGTTCTTC
.	TRBV5-1	TRBJ1-2	many	14	CASSSAPEDYGYTF	TGCGCCAGCAGCTCCGCCCCAGAAGACTATGGCTACACCTTC
.	TRBV7-2	TRBJ2-2	.	14	CASLRLLASGELFF	TGTGCCAGCCTGCGATTACTAGCTTCCGGGGAGCTGTTTTTT
.	TRBV14	TRBJ2-3	few	16	CASSQDEGVSTDTQYF	TGTGCCAGCAGCCAAGATGAGGGGGTTAGCACAGATACGCAGTATTTT
.	TRBV20-1	TRBJ2-5	many	15	CSARDPTVVGETQYF	TGCAGTGCTAGAGACCCCACGGTGGTTGGGGAGACCCAGTACTTC
.	TRBV28	TRBJ1-2	.	13	CASSPPGDDGYTF	TGTGCCAGCAGCCCCCCGGGTGACGATGGCTACACCTTC
TRBD1	TRBV28	TRBJ2-3	few	15	CASSTGERALNTQYF	TGTGCCAGCAGTACAGGGGAAAGGGCGTTAAATACGCAGTATTTT
.	TRBV6-1	TRBJ1-1	.	15	CASSERAGVGTEAFF	TGTGCCAGCAGTGAAAGGGCAGGGGTAGGCACTGAAGCTTTCTTT
TRBD2	TRBV12-3/TRBV12-4	TRBJ2-1	.	20	CASSLFHPRTRLFSYNEQFF	TGTGCCAGCAGTTTATTTCATCCGAGGACTAGGCTATTCTCCTACAATGAGCAGTTCTTC
TRBD1	TRBV27	TRBJ2-5	few	15	CASSSHPTGLETQYF	TGTGCCAGCAGTTCCCACCCGACAGGGTTGGAGACCCAGTACTTC
.	TRBV12-3/TRBV12-4	TRBJ1-5	many	14	CASSLGPIGQPQHF	TGTGCCAGCAGTTTAGGGCCCATCGGGCAGCCCCAGCATTTT
.	TRBV29-1	TRBJ1-2	.	13	CSVEGGLSYGYTF	TGCAGCGTTGAGGGCGGGTTGAGTTATGGCTACACCTTC
TRBD1	TRBV7-7	TRBJ2-2	many	13	CASSTQGAGELFF	TGTGCCAGCAGCACACAGGGGGCCGGGGAGCTGTTTTTT
.	TRBV10-1	TRBJ2-1	few	15	CASSESRSSYNEQFF	TGCGCCAGCAGTGAGTCTCGTAGCTCCTACAATGAGCAGTTCTTC
.	TRBV9	TRBJ2-2	.	18	CASSPAYSGATNTGELFF	TGTGCCAGCAGCCCAGCTTACTCGGGGGCGACGAACACCGGGGAGCTGTTTTTT
TRBD1	TRBV15	TRBJ1-5	.	19	CATSRKSGTGGNSNQPQHF	TGTGCCACCAGCAGAAAGTCCGGGACAGGGGGTAATAGCAATCAGCCCCAGCATTTT
TRBD1	TRBV12-3/TRBV12-4	TRBJ2-2	few	15	CASTPGTGVGRELFF	TGTGCCAGCACCCCGGGAACAGGGGTGGGCAGGGAGCTGTTTTTT
.	TRBV28	TRBJ2-7	few	17	CASSLNPALPLTYEQYF	TGTGCCAGCAGTTTGAATCCGGCTTTACCGCTCACCTACGAGCAGTACTTC
.	TRBV20-1	TRBJ2-3	many	15	CSARDSDRPWDTQYF	TGCAGTGCTAGAGATAGTGACAGGCCATGGGATACGCAGTATTTT
TRBD2	TRBV7-2	TRBJ2-1	few	22	CASRFSGTSGGAVSSSYNEQFF	TGTGCCAGCAGATTTTCCGGGACTAGCGGGGGGGCCGTATCGAGCTCCTACAATGAGCAGTTCTTC
.	TRBV4-1	TRBJ2-3	many	12	CASSGPGDTQYF	TGCGCCAGCAGCGGACCCGGGGATACGCAGTATTTT
TRBD2	TRBV20-1	TRBJ2-1	many	15	CSARTGTSSYNEQFF	TGCAGTGCTAGAACCGGGACTAGCTCCTACAATGAGCAGTTCTTC
TRBD2	TRBV10-2	TRBJ2-2	.	15	CASKNGLAGRGELFF	TGCGCCAGCAAAAACGGGCTAGCGGGGCGCGGGGAGCTGTTTTTT
TRBD1	TRBV6-1	TRBJ2-2	.	16	CASSRSWDRGTGELFF	TGTGCCAGCAGCCGAAGCTGGGACAGGGGCACCGGGGAGCTGTTTTTT
.	TRBV15	TRBJ1-1	many	14	CATSRPQDYTEAFF	TGTGCCACCAGCAGACCACAGGACTATACTGAAGCTTTCTTT
.	TRBV5-1	TRBJ2-3	few	15	CASSLAVSFTDTQYF	TGCGCCAGCAGCTTGGCGGTCTCTTTCACAGATACGCAGTATTTT
TRBD2	TRBV28	TRBJ2-3	.	15	CASRGLAFRADTQYF	TGTGCCAGCAGGGGACTAGCTTTCAGGGCAGATACGCAGTATTTT
TRBD2	TRBV20-1	TRBJ2-7	few	14	CSARVSGRAWEQYF	TGCAGTGCTAGAGTAAGCGGGAGGGCCTGGGAGCAGTACTTC
.	TRBV6-5	TRBJ1-5	many	13	CASSYSYNQPQHF	TGTGCCAGCAGCTACAGTTACAATCAGCCCCAGCATTTT
.	TRBV2	TRBJ2-6	few	14	CATPKSSGANVLTF	TGTGCCACCCCTAAGAGTTCTGGGGCCAACGTCCTGACTTTC
.	TRBV29-1	TRBJ2-1	few	13	CSVGGSWSVEQFF	TGCAGCGTTGGCGGGTCCTGGTCTGTTGAGCAGTTCTTC
TRBD2	TRBV20-1	TRBJ2-5	many	12	CSAQRGQETQYF	TGCAGTGCACAGCGGGGCCAAGAGACCCAGTACTTC
.	TRBV6-1	TRBJ2-2	many	15	CASSARGRETGELFF	TGTGCCAGCAGTGCGCGGGGAAGGGAAACCGGGGAGCTGTTTTTT
.	TRBV28	TRBJ1-6	few	15	CASTSQSSYNSPLHF	TGTGCCAGCACATCTCAGAGCTCCTATAATTCACCCCTCCACTTT
TRBD2	TRBV11-2	TRBJ2-1	few	17	CASSLDPGLAGNNEQFF	TGTGCCAGCAGCTTAGATCCAGGACTAGCGGGTAACAATGAGCAGTTCTTC